This T cell receptor beta chain is drawn from a study of CD8 T cells in ankylosing spondylitis. Overall study results and limits: Disease-linked clones had a CD8+ phenotype and relatively low frequency in peripheral blood. Disease-linked clones were reportedly significantly enriched in matched ankylosing spondylitis synovial fluid. A TCR beta motif made of about eight highly homologous variants seemed typical of ankylosing spondylitis blood. Earlier reports found some motif variants in synovial fluid and blood in reactive arthritis.

This clonotype was detected only a few times. Its antigen is unidentified. Trimming removed 4 bases at V and 2 bases at J, with 17 bases between. The CDR3 covers 15 residues. The germline CDR1 and CDR2 sequences are SQVTM and ANQGSEA. Quantitative molecular-barcoded 5'-RACE generated the TCR beta libraries. TCRdb used MiXCR to reprocess the 5' RACE reads, holding one entry per CDR3 protein. The sample lists over 600,000 distinct CDR3 sequences, around 20% occurring once. J is TRBJ1-1 and V is TRBV29-1; D ambiguous. The specimen sequenced was blood, either unsorted or a sorted T cell fraction (not recorded which). The clonotype was recovered from a male donor with ankylosing spondylitis. This CDR3 is CSVGLTLDLNTEAFF. As DNA, the CDR3 is TGCAGCGTTGGGTTGACACTGGACCTCAACACTGAAGCTTTCTTT.